This T cell receptor (beta chain) was identified during a study of shared clonotypes between healthy human individuals. Germline-derived CDR1 and CDR2 are SGDLS and YYNGEE. The CDR3 runs to 15 residues. V was clipped by 1 base and J by 2 bases, with 13 bases between them. This clone was seen only a few times. Other DNA variants within this sample encode the same CDR3. Only in-frame clones appear in the TCRdb table, and some are missing; sequencing was by immunoSEQ multiplex PCR. Of some 1 million clones in the sample, roughly 70% were seen once. Negatively enriched CD4+ T cells were divided by CD45RA into naive and memory.

Specimen: memory CD4+ T cells sorted from blood. Noted subset: CD45RA-negative fraction. The receptor was isolated from a man between 18 and 35 years old in good health. V gene TRBV9 combines with J gene TRBJ2-7, with D possibly called TRBD1 or TRBD2 (6 bases each). CDR3 in amino acids: CASSVSSGDTYEQYF. The CDR3 coding sequence is TGTGCCAGCAGCGTATCCTCGGGGGACACCTACGAGCAGTACTTC.